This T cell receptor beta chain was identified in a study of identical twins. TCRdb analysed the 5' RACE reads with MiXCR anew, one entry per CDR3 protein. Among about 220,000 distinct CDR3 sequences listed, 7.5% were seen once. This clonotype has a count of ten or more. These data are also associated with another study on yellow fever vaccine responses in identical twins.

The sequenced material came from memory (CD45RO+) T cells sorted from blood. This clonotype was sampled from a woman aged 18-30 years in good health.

CDR3 bases: TGTGCCAGCAGCCAAGAGGACAGGGCTGGCTACACCTTC. It yields the protein CASSQEDRAGYTF. The J gene is TRBJ1-2, the V gene TRBV3-1; TRBD1 aligns across 8 bases. V shed 0 bases and J 7 bases; nucleotides not matched to a gene: 1. The CDR3 runs 13 residues. Per the germline V gene, CDR1 is LGHDT and CDR2 is YNNKEL (reference sequence). Combining the CDR3 with reference TRBV3-1 and TRBJ1-2 gives the whole variable domain DTAVSQTPKYLVTQMGNDKSIKCEQNLGHDTMYWYKQDSKKFLKIMFSYNNKELIINETVPNRFSPKSPDKAHLNLHINSLELGDSAVYFCASSQEDRAGYTFGSGTRLTVV.